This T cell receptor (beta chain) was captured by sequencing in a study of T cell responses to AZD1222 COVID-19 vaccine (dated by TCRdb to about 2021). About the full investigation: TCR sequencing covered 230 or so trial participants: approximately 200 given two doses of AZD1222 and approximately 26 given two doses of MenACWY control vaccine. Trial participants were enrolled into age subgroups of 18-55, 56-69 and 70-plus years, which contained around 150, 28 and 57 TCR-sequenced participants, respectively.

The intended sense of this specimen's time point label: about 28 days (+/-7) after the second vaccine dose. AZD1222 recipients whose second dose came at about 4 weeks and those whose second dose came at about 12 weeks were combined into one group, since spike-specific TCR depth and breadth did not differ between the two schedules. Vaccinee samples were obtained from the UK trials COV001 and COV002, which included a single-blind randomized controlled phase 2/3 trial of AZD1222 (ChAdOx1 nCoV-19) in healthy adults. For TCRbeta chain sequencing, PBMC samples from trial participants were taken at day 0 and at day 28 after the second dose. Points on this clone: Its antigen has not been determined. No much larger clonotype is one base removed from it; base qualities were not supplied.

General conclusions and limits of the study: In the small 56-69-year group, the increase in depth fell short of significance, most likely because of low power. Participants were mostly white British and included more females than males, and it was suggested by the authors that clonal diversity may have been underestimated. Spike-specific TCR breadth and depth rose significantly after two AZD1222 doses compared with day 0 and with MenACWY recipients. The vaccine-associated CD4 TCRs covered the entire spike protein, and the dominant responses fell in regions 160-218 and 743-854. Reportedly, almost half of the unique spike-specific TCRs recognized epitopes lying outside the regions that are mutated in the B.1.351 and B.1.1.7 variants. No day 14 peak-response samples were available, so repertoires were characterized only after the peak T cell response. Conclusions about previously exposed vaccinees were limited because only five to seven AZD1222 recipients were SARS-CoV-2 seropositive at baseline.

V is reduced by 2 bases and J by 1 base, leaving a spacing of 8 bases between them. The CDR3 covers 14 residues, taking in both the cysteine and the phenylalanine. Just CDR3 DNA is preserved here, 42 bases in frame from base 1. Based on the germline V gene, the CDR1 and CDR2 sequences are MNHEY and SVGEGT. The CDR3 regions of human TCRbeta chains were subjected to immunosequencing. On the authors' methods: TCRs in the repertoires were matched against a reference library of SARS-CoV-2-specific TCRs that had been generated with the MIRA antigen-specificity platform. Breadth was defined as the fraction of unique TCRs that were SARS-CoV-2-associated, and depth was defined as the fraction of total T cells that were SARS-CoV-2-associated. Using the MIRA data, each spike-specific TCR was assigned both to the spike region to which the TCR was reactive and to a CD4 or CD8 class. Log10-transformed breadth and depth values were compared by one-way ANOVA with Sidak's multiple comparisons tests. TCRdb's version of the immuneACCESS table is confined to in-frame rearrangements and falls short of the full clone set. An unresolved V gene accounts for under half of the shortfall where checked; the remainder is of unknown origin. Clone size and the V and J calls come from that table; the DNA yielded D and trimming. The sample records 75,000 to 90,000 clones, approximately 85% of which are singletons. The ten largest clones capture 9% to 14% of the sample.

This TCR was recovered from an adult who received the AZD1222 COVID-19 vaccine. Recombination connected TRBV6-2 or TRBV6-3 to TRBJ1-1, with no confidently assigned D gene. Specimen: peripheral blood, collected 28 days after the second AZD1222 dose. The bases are TGTGCCAGCAGTTACGCGGGCTGGAACACTGAAGCTTTCTTT. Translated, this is CASSYAGWNTEAFF.